The 19 T cell receptor beta chains below all came from one sample that was sequenced in a study of OX40 agonist ivuxolimab in advanced cancers. The table came from immunoSEQ multiplex PCR; TCRdb's copy has only in-frame clones and leaves some out. The table has tens of thousands of clones, about 90% seen once. The sample here was CD4+ or CD8+ T cells sorted from blood, taken in a trial of the OX40 agonist ivuxolimab. These receptors came from an adult with an advanced solid tumor such as melanoma, head and neck, liver or kidney cancer.

The rearrangement joins TRBV11-2 to TRBJ1-2, with D possibly being TRBD1 (5 bases). The CDR3 runs 17 residues. Trimming left V 6 bases short and J 2 bases short, with 22 bases between. The V gene's germline CDR1 is SGHAT and CDR2 FQNNGV. CDR3 sequence: CASRPSGRQWANYGYTF. CDR3 DNA: TGTGCCAGCAGGCCATCCGGGAGACAGTGGGCCAACTATGGCTACACCTTC.

Points on this clone: In the same sample, other DNA sequences code for this CDR3. This chain uses TRBV28 with TRBJ1-2; unclear D gene. In germline, CDR1 is MDHEN, CDR2 SYDVKM. V dropped 2 bases and J dropped 2 bases, with 6 bases sitting between them. CDR3 size: 13 residues. In DNA, the CDR3 is TGTGCCAGCAGTTTAGGAGGGAACTATGGCTACACCTTC. Protein product: CASSLGGNYGYTF.

This chain connects TRBV6-6 to TRBJ2-7, with D perhaps TRBD1 (6 bases). V lost 5 bases and J lost 3, with 17 bases in between. Germline CDR1 is MNHNY and CDR2 is SVGAGI (reference sequence). CDR3 length: 15 residues. The CDR3 loop is CASSTPGQALYEQYF. CDR3 in DNA: TGTGCCAGCAGTACTCCGGGACAAGCACTCTACGAGCAGTACTTC.

The rearrangement links TRBV6-6 to TRBJ2-3, with 9 bases fitting TRBD2. The CDR3 sequence is 15 residues long. V gave up 2 bases and J gave up 4 bases; unmatched junction bases: 4. Germline V gene sequence: CDR1 MNHNY, CDR2 SVGAGI (reference sequence). CDR3 protein: CASSYGGRDPDTQYF. For the CDR3, the DNA is TGTGCCAGCAGTTACGGCGGGAGGGATCCAGATACGCAGTATTTT.

The chain carries TRBV5-4 and TRBJ1-4; TRBD1 matches 9 bases. V lost 4 bases, J lost 0 bases, and 4 bases stayed unmatched. The CDR3 is 16 residues long. The germline gives CDR1 SGHNT, CDR2 YYREEE (reference sequence). For the CDR3, the DNA is TGTGCCAGCAGCCGGGGACAGGGAGCAACTAATGAAAAACTGTTTTTT. Translated, it gives CASSRGQGATNEKLFF.

CDR3 bases: TGTGCCAGCAGGACTCCCCTAGGGACAGGGAACTCTGGGGCCAACGTCCTGACTTTC. It encodes CASRTPLGTGNSGANVLTF. The genes are TRBV7-9 and TRBJ2-6; 9 nucleotides match TRBD1. Losses at the gene ends were 6 bases for V and 0 bases for J; bases not matched to a gene: 12. Germline assignment: CDR1 SEHNR and CDR2 FQNEAQ (reference sequence). The CDR3 extends over 19 amino acids.

This clone was found a few times. The rearrangement links TRBV27 to TRBJ2-7, with a possible D match to TRBD1 (6 bases). CDR3 length equals 13 residues. V was pared by 3 bases and J by 3 bases, with 9 bases between. In germline, CDR1 is MNHEY, CDR2 SMNVEV (reference sequence). This CDR3 reads CASSLQGSYEQYF. CDR3 nucleotides: TGTGCCAGCAGTTTGCAGGGGAGCTACGAGCAGTACTTC.

The chain recombines TRBV11-2 with TRBJ2-2; D possibly corresponds to TRBD1 (6 bases). Trimming shortened V by 3 bases and J by 0 bases, and 11 bases separated the two germline ends. Germline V CDR1 and CDR2: SGHAT, FQNNGV. The CDR3 runs 16 residues. In DNA form, the CDR3 reads TGTGCCAGCAGCTTCCCAGGGACATCGAACACCGGGGAGCTGTTTTTT. Residues: CASSFPGTSNTGELFF.

The chain joins TRBV7-9 to TRBJ2-1; unclear D gene. The CDR3 consists of 13 residues. CDR1 SEHNR and CDR2 FQNEAQ come from the germline V gene (reference sequence). Trimming took 4 bases from V and 9 from J, leaving 13 bases between them. In DNA, the CDR3 is TGTGCCAGCAGCTCTACTCCTAGGGTTGAGCAGTTCTTC. Translated: CASSSTPRVEQFF. Full variable domain (outside the CDR3, taken from reference TRBV7-9 and TRBJ2-1): DTGVSQNPRHKITKRGQNVTFRCDPISEHNRLYWYRQTLGQGPEFLTYFQNEAQLEKSRLLSDRFSAERPKGSFSTLEIQRTEQGDSAMYLCASSSTPRVEQFFGPGTRLTVL.

The V and J genes are TRBV7-9 and TRBJ2-6; 7 bases are a match to TRBD1. This CDR3 spans 16 amino acids. The V gene's germline CDR1 is SEHNR and CDR2 FQNEAQ (reference sequence). J was trimmed by 4 bases and V by 6 bases; bases with no gene match: 9. CDR3 sequence reads: CASRYNRGSGANVLTF. The CDR3 bases are TGTGCCAGCAGGTATAACAGGGGATCCGGGGCCAACGTCCTGACTTTC.

This chain uses TRBV30 with TRBJ1-2; D ambiguous. This CDR3 comprises 13 residues. CDR1 GTSNPN and CDR2 SVGIG come from the germline V gene (reference sequence). V was cut by 0 bases and J by 5 bases, with 10 bases left in between. The CDR3, as DNA: TGTGCCTGGAGTGTAGGGAGAATTTATGGCTACACCTTC. Protein product: CAWSVGRIYGYTF.

The chain combines TRBV5-4 with TRBJ2-1, with 7 bases fitting TRBD1. The CDR3 loop spans 17 amino acids. In germline, CDR1 is SGHNT, CDR2 YYREEE (reference sequence). With V trimmed by 0 bases and J by 6 bases, 12 bases remained unmatched. The CDR3 loop reads CASSLGFDRVLANEQFF. In DNA, the CDR3 is TGTGCCAGCAGCTTGGGATTCGACAGGGTATTAGCCAATGAGCAGTTCTTC.

The chain carries TRBV27 and TRBJ2-3, with unresolved D. V was shortened by 5 bases and J by 0 bases, with 3 bases between the two germline ends. The CDR3 contains 12 residues. Germline-derived CDR1 and CDR2 are MNHEY and SMNVEV (reference sequence). CDR3 amino acids: CASSGSTDTQYF. CDR3 DNA: TGTGCCAGCAGTGGGAGCACAGATACGCAGTATTTT.

V gene TRBV18 combines with J gene TRBJ1-5; D remains unclear. Germline V gene sequence: CDR1 KGHSH, CDR2 LQKENI. V was clipped by 3 bases and J by 2 bases, with 8 bases between them. This CDR3 is 14 amino acids long. The CDR3 region is CASSPRSGNQPQHF. CDR3 bases: TGTGCCAGCTCACCCCGATCGGGCAATCAGCCCCAGCATTTT.

The chain links TRBV18 to TRBJ2-1; 8 bases match TRBD2. Germline V gives CDR1 KGHSH, CDR2 LQKENI. V was pared by 0 bases and J by 4 bases, with 8 bases of the junction left unmatched. The CDR3 has 17 residues. The CDR3 nucleotides are TGTGCCAGCTCACCACCGGTGGGTAGCGGGGATTACAATGAGCAGTTCTTC. It specifies CASSPPVGSGDYNEQFF.

V gene TRBV5-6 combines with J gene TRBJ1-1; the D gene is possibly TRBD1 (5 bases). The CDR3 sequence is 16 residues long. Germline CDR1 and CDR2: SGHDT and YYEEEE. V gave up 0 bases and J gave up 4 bases, with 16 bases separating them. Here the CDR3 DNA reads TGTGCCAGCAGCTTGGTCGGACCTACGAGGGGCACTGAAGCTTTCTTT. Encoded protein: CASSLVGPTRGTEAFF. Full variable domain (remainder filled in from reference TRBV5-6 and TRBJ1-1): DAGVTQSPTHLIKTRGQQVTLRCSPKSGHDTVSWYQQALGQGPQFIFQYYEEEERQRGNFPDRFSGHQFPNYSSELNVNALLLGDSALYLCASSLVGPTRGTEAFFGQGTRLTVV.

The chain couples TRBV6-1 to TRBJ1-2; no reliable D call. This CDR3 has 14 residues. V was cut by 6 bases and J by 3 bases, with 14 bases left in between. The germline V gene encodes CDR1 MNHNS and CDR2 SASEGT. The CDR3 is CASRARASDYGYTF. CDR3 bases: TGTGCCAGCAGAGCCCGGGCGTCAGACTATGGCTACACCTTC.

Here the CDR3 reads CASSRWGPRVNQPQHF. CDR3 in DNA: TGTGCCAGCAGTCGTTGGGGACCGAGAGTCAATCAGCCCCAGCATTTT. V usage is TRBV2 and J usage is TRBJ1-5; TRBD1 is a possible D gene (5 bases). The V gene's germline CDR1 is SNHLY and CDR2 FYNNEI. This CDR3 region has 16 residues. V was clipped by 5 bases and J by 3 bases, with 17 bases between them.

The gene calls are TRBV7-9 and TRBJ2-7; tentative D call: TRBD1 (6 bases). The CDR3 is 14 amino acids. CDR1 is SEHNR, CDR2 FQNEAQ, per germline (reference sequence). Trimming cost V 5 bases and J 4 bases, with 15 bases left between them. The DNA for the CDR3 is TGTGCCAGCAGCCCAAGGGGACACGCGTACGAGCAGTACTTC. This sequence encodes CASSPRGHAYEQYF.